Below, 30 T cell receptor beta chains from the same sample are listed, as sequenced in a study of OX40 agonist ivuxolimab in advanced cancers. Method: immunoSEQ multiplex PCR; TCRdb's copy keeps in-frame clones and lacks some. The data hold approximately 54,000 clones, with 75% to 95% observed a single time. This specimen consisted of CD4+ or CD8+ T cells sorted from blood, obtained in a trial of the OX40 agonist ivuxolimab. The receptors were gathered from an adult with an advanced solid tumor such as melanoma, head and neck, liver or kidney cancer.

The CDR3 loop reads CASSSTGSYEQYF. CDR3 DNA: TGCGCCAGCAGCTCTACGGGTTCCTACGAGCAGTACTTC. This chain joins TRBV5-1 and TRBJ2-7; D remains unclear. Trimming took 3 bases from V and 1 from J, leaving 8 bases between them. The CDR3 spans 13 residues. The V gene's germline CDR1 is SGHRS and CDR2 YFSETQ.

This clone was seen once. The rearrangement links TRBV6-5 to TRBJ2-7; a weak D match, TRBD1 (5 bases). V lost 4 bases and J lost 2, with 9 bases in between. The CDR3 runs 13 residues. Germline CDR1 reads MNHEY; CDR2 reads SVGAGI. The CDR3 reads CASSLGQTYEQYF. CDR3 in DNA: TGTGCCAGCAGTTTGGGGCAGACCTACGAGCAGTACTTC.

The V and J genes are TRBV11-2 and TRBJ2-7, with D perhaps assigned TRBD1 or TRBD2 (7 bases each). Trimming cost V 6 bases and J 2 bases, with 17 bases left between them. In germline, CDR1 is SGHAT, CDR2 FQNNGV. The CDR3 extends over 15 amino acids. Written as DNA, the CDR3 is TGTGCCAGCAGTCCAGGGGGGGGCCCCGCCTACGAGCAGTACTTC. Translation: CASSPGGGPAYEQYF.

The rearrangement uses TRBV18 and TRBJ2-3; weak D call: TRBD1 (6 bases). The length of the CDR3 is 16 residues. Trimming cost V 4 bases and J 1 base, with 15 bases left between them. Germline V gives CDR1 KGHSH, CDR2 LQKENI. The CDR3 loop reads CASSLIQGGGTDTQYF. The CDR3 DNA is TGTGCCAGCTCACTTATACAGGGCGGTGGCACAGATACGCAGTATTTT.

J is TRBJ2-7 and V is TRBV6-5; 7 positions match TRBD1. In germline, CDR1 is MNHEY, CDR2 SVGAGI. There are 15 residues in the CDR3. The J segment lost 2 bases and the V segment lost 2 bases, leaving 6 bases of the junction unmatched. This CDR3 reads CASSYGLQGAYEQYF. The CDR3 bases are TGTGCCAGCAGTTACGGTCTTCAGGGGGCCTACGAGCAGTACTTC.

V gene TRBV4-2 combines with J gene TRBJ1-2; D is possibly TRBD1 (5 bases). This CDR3 is built from 16 residues. Trimming removed 2 bases from V and 4 bases from J, with 17 bases in between. The V gene's germline CDR1 is LGHNA and CDR2 YNFKEQ. The CDR3 reads CASSQLHQGAGYGYTF. The CDR3 nucleotides read TGTGCCAGCAGCCAATTACATCAGGGCGCGGGCTATGGCTACACCTTC.

V usage is TRBV5-4 and J usage is TRBJ1-3, with unresolved D. The CDR3 is 15 amino acids. V was shortened by 0 bases and J by 0 bases, with 7 bases between the two germline ends. CDR1 and CDR2 (germline): SGHNT, YYREEE (reference sequence). The CDR3, as DNA: TGTGCCAGCAGCTTGGGCGGCTACTCTGGAAACACCATATATTTT. As protein: CASSLGGYSGNTIYF.

The V and J genes are TRBV28 and TRBJ1-4; possibly TRBD1 for D (5 bases). The CDR3 contains 15 residues. Germline lookup yields CDR1 MDHEN and CDR2 SYDVKM. The V end was cut by 7 bases, the J end by 9 bases, with 21 bases between. The CDR3 nucleotides are TGTGCCAGCAACGCCCAGGGATTTAGTGGTCAAAAACTGTTTTTT. It codes for CASNAQGFSGQKLFF. Using reference TRBV28 and TRBJ1-4 for the parts outside the CDR3, the full variable domain is DVKVTQSSRYLVKRTGEKVFLECVQDMDHENMFWYRQDPGLGLRLIYFSYDVKMKEKGDIPEGYSVSREKKERFSLILESASTNQTSMYLCASNAQGFSGQKLFFGSGTQLSVL.

The J gene is TRBJ1-4, the V gene TRBV6-1; no clear D. Germline V gene data show CDR1 as MNHNS and CDR2 as SASEGT. V lost 8 bases and J lost 11, with 9 bases in between. This CDR3 is built from 10 residues. The CDR3 nucleotides are TGTGCCAGCGAAGGAGAGAAACTGTTTTTT. As protein: CASEGEKLFF.

Details on this clone: One end of the junction varies from germline; a read error may be responsible. In DNA form, the CDR3 reads TGTGCTAGCAGCGTGGGGGCGACAACCAGGGAAAAACTGTTTTTT. This translates into CASSVGATTREKLFF. The chain combines TRBV7-7 with TRBJ1-4, with D tentatively TRBD1 (6 bases). The CDR3 runs to 15 residues. The germline V gene has CDR1 SSHAT and CDR2 FNYEAQ (reference sequence).

The chain is built from TRBV27 and TRBJ1-1, with D possibly matching TRBD1 (5 bases). The CDR3 loop spans 15 amino acids. CDR1 MNHEY and CDR2 SMNVEV come from the germline V gene (reference sequence). V lost 5 bases and J lost 1, with 14 bases in between. The CDR3 region has the DNA TGTGCCAGCAGTCCAACCCCGGGGCCGAACACTGAAGCTTTCTTT. It specifies CASSPTPGPNTEAFF.

This clone was seen only once. The rearrangement joins TRBV6-5 to TRBJ1-4; D is unresolved. CDR1 is MNHEY, CDR2 SVGAGI, per germline. V shed 4 bases and J shed 0 bases, with 6 bases lying between them. This CDR3 is built from 14 residues. The CDR3 loop reads CASSFGTTNEKLFF. In DNA, the CDR3 is TGTGCCAGCAGTTTCGGGACAACTAATGAAAAACTGTTTTTT.

The J gene is TRBJ2-1, the V gene TRBV5-4, with D perhaps TRBD2 (5 bases). The CDR3 is made up of 16 amino acids. V dropped 0 bases and J dropped 7 bases, with 17 bases sitting between them. Germline V gene data show CDR1 as SGHNT and CDR2 as YYREEE (reference sequence). This CDR3 reads CASSLGVGSVGNEQFF. The CDR3 nucleotides read TGTGCCAGCAGCTTGGGGGTGGGGAGCGTAGGAAATGAGCAGTTCTTC.

The rearrangement uses TRBV30 and TRBJ2-7; 9 bases match TRBD1. V was clipped by 1 base and J by 2 bases; unmatched bases: 6. CDR1 is GTSNPN, CDR2 SVGIG, per germline (reference sequence). The CDR3 consists of 15 residues. The CDR3 sequence is CAWSARDRVPYEQYF. The CDR3 DNA follows: TGTGCCTGGAGTGCCCGGGACAGGGTCCCCTACGAGCAGTACTTC. Full variable domain (remainder filled in from reference TRBV30 and TRBJ2-7): SQTIHQWPATLVQPVGSPLSLECTVEGTSNPNLYWYRQAAGRGLQLLFYSVGIGQISSEVPQNLSASRPQDRQFILSSKKLLLSDSGFYLCAWSARDRVPYEQYFGPGTRLTVT.

This chain connects TRBV7-8 to TRBJ1-3, with D perhaps matching TRBD1 (5 bases). This CDR3 is 15 amino acids long. Trimming cost V 1 base and J 2 bases, with 9 bases left between them. Germline assignment: CDR1 SGHVS and CDR2 FQNEAQ. The CDR3 region has the DNA TGTGCCAGCAGCTTAGGGGGCGAGGCTGGAAACACCATATATTTT. This sequence encodes CASSLGGEAGNTIYF.

V usage is TRBV5-8 and J usage is TRBJ1-1; no clear D. Germline V gene lookup returns CDR1 SGHTS and CDR2 YDEGEE. Deletions cut 0 bases from V and 0 bases from J, with 9 bases between. There are 15 residues in the CDR3. The CDR3: CASSLVRVMNTEAFF. The DNA for the CDR3 is TGTGCCAGCAGCTTGGTTAGAGTTATGAACACTGAAGCTTTCTTT.

The rearrangement uses TRBV5-1 and TRBJ2-7; D not resolved. V shed 0 bases and J shed 5 bases, with 12 bases lying between them. Germline CDR1 and CDR2: SGHRS and YFSETQ. The CDR3 consists of 14 residues. The CDR3 nucleotides are TGCGCCAGCAGCTTGGGGGCAGGTTCAGACGAGCAGTACTTC. Protein sequence: CASSLGAGSDEQYF.

The chain joins TRBV6-5 to TRBJ1-2, with 8 bases that match TRBD1. J gave up 8 bases and V 5 bases, and 4 bases lay outside the gene matches. The CDR3 loop spans 12 amino acids. Germline CDR1 and CDR2: MNHEY and SVGAGI. CDR3 in DNA: TGTGCCAGCAGTCAGGGGGCCGGGGGCTACACCTTC. Protein sequence: CASSQGAGGYTF.

The chain recombines TRBV15 with TRBJ2-1; TRBD1 matches at 10 bases. Germline CDR1 reads LNHNV; CDR2 reads YYDKDF (reference sequence). The length of the CDR3 is 17 residues. The junction had 10 bases not matched to a gene; V was cut back by 5 bases and J by 3 bases. CDR3 DNA: TGTGCCACCAGCCTCCTAGGGGGACAGGGGATCTACAATGAGCAGTTCTTC. Amino acid sequence: CATSLLGGQGIYNEQFF.

This clone has just a few counts. V is TRBV4-3 and J is TRBJ2-7; 7 positions agree with TRBD1. Losses at the gene ends were 3 bases for V and 0 bases for J; bases not matched to a gene: 8. Germline V CDR1 and CDR2: LGHNA, YSLEER. The CDR3 is made up of 16 amino acids. The CDR3 DNA sequence: TGCGCCAGCAGCCAGGACCGGGACAGACACTCCTACGAGCAGTACTTC. Its translation is CASSQDRDRHSYEQYF.

This chain links TRBV7-2 with TRBJ2-1; TRBD2 matches at 7 bases. The trim removed 1 base at V and 2 bases at J, leaving 2 bases unmatched. Per the germline V gene, CDR1 is SGHTA and CDR2 is FQGNSA. The CDR3 loop spans 15 amino acids. DNA for the CDR3: TGTGCCAGCAGCTTAGGGGCGGGAGCCTACAATGAGCAGTTCTTC. Translated: CASSLGAGAYNEQFF.

The gene calls are TRBV29-1 and TRBJ2-1, with D unclear. The CDR3 covers 13 residues. Germline V CDR1 and CDR2: SQVTM, ANQGSEA. The V gene lost 1 base and the J gene lost 2 bases, with 6 bases spanning the gap. DNA of the CDR3: TGCAGCGTTGAAGGGCGACCCTACAATGAGCAGTTCTTC. It codes for CSVEGRPYNEQFF.

The rearrangement joins TRBV2 to TRBJ1-1; maybe TRBD1 (5 bases). Germline assignment: CDR1 SNHLY and CDR2 FYNNEI. V was clipped by 4 bases and J by 1 base, with 13 bases between them. The CDR3 extends over 15 amino acids. CDR3 in amino acids: CASSGWDGPNTEAFF. In DNA, the CDR3 is TGTGCCAGCAGTGGCTGGGACGGGCCGAACACTGAAGCTTTCTTT.

The genes are TRBV4-3 and TRBJ1-3; tentatively, D is TRBD1 (5 bases). This CDR3 has 17 amino acids. Germline values: CDR1 LGHNA, CDR2 YSLEER. The V and J ends lost 0 bases and 2 bases respectively, with 14 bases between them. The CDR3 DNA is TGCGCCAGCAGCCAAGATCGGTCAGGGCCGACTGGAAACACCATATATTTT. It encodes CASSQDRSGPTGNTIYF.

This chain joins TRBV6-1 and TRBJ2-5; D possibly corresponds to TRBD2 (5 bases). Deletions cut 5 bases from V and 7 bases from J, with 14 bases between. The CDR3 covers 13 residues. The V gene's germline CDR1 is MNHNS and CDR2 SASEGT. The CDR3 sequence is CASSPAGSLTQYF. The CDR3 DNA follows: TGTGCCAGCAGTCCGGCGGGCAGTTTGACCCAGTACTTC.

The rearrangement uses TRBV9 and TRBJ2-2, with TRBD1 matching 11 bases. The ends lost 3 bases at V and 5 bases at J; junction bases unmatched: 6. CDR1 and CDR2 from the germline V gene are SGDLS and YYNGEE. CDR3 length: 16 amino acids. The CDR3 loop is CASSARTGGYTGELFF. CDR3 nucleotide sequence: TGTGCCAGCAGCGCGAGGACAGGGGGCTATACCGGGGAGCTGTTTTTT.

V and J are TRBV27 and TRBJ2-7; 7 bases agree with TRBD1. The CDR3 consists of 14 residues. Trimming took 3 bases from V and 2 from J; bases not matched to a gene: 4. CDR1 MNHEY and CDR2 SMNVEV come from the germline V gene (reference sequence). DNA for the CDR3: TGTGCCAGCAGTTTCGGACAGGCGGCCTACGAGCAGTACTTC. Translating it yields CASSFGQAAYEQYF.

The gene calls are TRBV15 and TRBJ1-1; D is unresolved. Germline CDR1 and CDR2: LNHNV and YYDKDF (reference sequence). Trimming pared 0 bases from V and 0 bases from J, leaving 11 bases between. The CDR3 loop spans 16 amino acids. CDR3 sequence: CATSRDQASLNTEAFF. In DNA form, the CDR3 reads TGTGCCACCAGCAGAGATCAGGCAAGCTTGAACACTGAAGCTTTCTTT.

J is TRBJ2-1 and V is TRBV11-2; no firm D call. Between the trimmed V and J ends, which lost 1 base and 4 bases, there was a span of 14 bases. Germline V CDR1 and CDR2: SGHAT, FQNNGV. The CDR3 extends over 16 amino acids. The CDR3, as DNA: TGTGCCAGCAGCTTAGGTCGCCAGCCGGAATACAATGAGCAGTTCTTC. Translating it yields CASSLGRQPEYNEQFF.

The rearrangement links TRBV4-3 to TRBJ2-1, with 12 positions matching TRBD2. The V and J ends lost 7 bases and 8 bases, in that order; junction bases with no gene match: 12. CDR1 is LGHNA and CDR2 is YSLEER in the germline V gene. The CDR3 covers 16 residues. Written as DNA, the CDR3 is TGCGCCAGCACTGAGTCCCTAGCGGGAGGGCCAGATGAGCAGTTCTTC. It encodes CASTESLAGGPDEQFF.